Listed here is a single T cell receptor (beta chain). The table lists this clone with many counts. Its antigen is still unknown. Read sequence stops 3 residues before the CDR3 end, and the germline J gene provides the missing end. For sequencing, equivalent amounts of genomic DNA were input from CVID and control samples. For every sample, a 60 bp segment covering the rearranged TCRbeta CDR3 region was amplified and then sequenced. The immunoSEQ assay, a bias-corrected multiplex PCR combined with high-throughput sequencing, was used to amplify TCRbeta. The source study handled its data this way. Every unique nucleotide sequence was considered a clone and was annotated with V, D and J genes, copy number and frequency. Sequences were labeled productive if in frame, and non-productive if out of frame or containing stop codons. Clonality was calculated from Shannon's entropy as previously described. Mean CDR3 Kyte-Doolittle hydropathy was derived from the predicted amino acid sequences of productive clones. The R hclust function was used to hierarchically cluster scaled V gene usage with Manhattan distance and complete linkage. Clone sharing by CDR3 amino acid sequence was assessed by resampling 12 repertoires per group over 100 rounds. Repertoires were searched for 70 published EBV-specific and a few hundred published CMV-specific TCRbeta sequences. A couple of CVID samples yielding fewer than 10,000 sequences were excluded from analysis, leaving fewer than 50 CVID repertoires. TCRdb carries this immuneACCESS record with in-frame sequences only. Its versions omit some clonotypes, under half of them owing to an unresolved V gene in the studies checked, with the rest unexplained. From that table come the V and J calls and clone size; the DNA was used to work out D and trimming. There are around 60,000 clones in this sample, and none of them is a singleton. 1.7% of the sample lies in the top ten.

According to the germline V gene, CDR1 reads SGHRS and CDR2 reads YFSETQ. V gives up 4 bases and J gives up 2 bases, and the segment between their germline ends measures 13 bases. The CDR3 sequence holds 15 residues, the cysteine and phenylalanine included. The DNA shown is the part of the CDR3 that was read: 36 bases, in frame from base 1. This sample was taken from a study of T cell clonality in common variable immunodeficiency (dated by TCRdb to about 2015). The research as a whole found: Despite equal DNA input, controls averaged roughly 80,000 unique sequences per sample versus 30,000 to 40,000 in CVID samples. TCRbeta clonality was higher in CVID subjects than in healthy controls (t-test p = 0.018), and the increase was most characteristic of about a third of subjects. Patient heterogeneity within the CVID cohort put limits on correlating repertoire features with clinical complications. According to the authors, finding the cause of the higher clonality in CVID would require sequencing the repertoires of T cell subpopulations. Reportedly, TCRbeta sequences from CVID had fewer deletions and N-nucleotide insertions, and highly modified clones with 13 or more V deletions were absent from CVID. Fewer TCRbeta clones were shared among CVID subjects than among healthy controls (p < 0.0001).

Both CVID patients and healthy controls were predominantly of Caucasian heritage. From each donor, 5 to 8 ml of heparinized peripheral whole blood was collected. Genomic DNA from adults with common variable immune deficiency (CVID) and from healthy adult controls was used to sequence TCRbeta CDR3 repertoires. A total of 22 healthy adult volunteers (approximately 12 female and about 10 male; age range roughly 23 to 75 years, mean age roughly 34) were included in the control group. To isolate peripheral blood mononuclear cells, diluted blood was subjected to density centrifugation over Hypaque 1077 or Ficoll-Paque. Genomic DNA was extracted from unsorted mononuclear cells by Qiagen column purification or by a centrifugation-based method.

The sequence derives from a person between 18 and 75 years old in good health. Sequences were obtained from peripheral blood mononuclear cells. Recombination joined TRBV5-1 with TRBJ1-3, and TRBD1 may be the D gene, going by 6 matching bases. CDR3 DNA, as far as it was read: TGCGCCAGCAGCCAGGACAGTACGACTGGAAACACC. It specifies CASSQDSTTGNT. The CDR3 as a whole reads CASSQDSTTGNTIYF.